These T cell receptor beta chains were read from a single sample in a study of T cell responses to AZD1222 COVID-19 vaccine. The data were produced by immunoSEQ multiplex PCR, yet TCRdb's version contains in-frame clones alone and is incomplete. The profile shows approximately 200,000 clones, 88% of them singletons. Sequences were derived from peripheral blood, sampled on day 0 of AZD1222 vaccination. All receptors derive from an adult in good health. CDR3s include the opening cysteine and the closing phenylalanine or tryptophan. D genes are given only for firm matches. Some rows mark clone size as missing; the rest say once, few, many or name a class of expanded clone.

TRBV30	TRBD1	TRBJ1-4	.	CARTRRGTGDEKLFF	TGTGCCCGCACCCGGAGGGGGACAGGGGATGAAAAACTGTTTTTT
TRBV19	.	TRBJ2-7	.	CATAMSPGGSYEQYF	TGTGCCACCGCAATGTCCCCCGGTGGTTCCTACGAGCAGTACTTC
TRBV3-1/TRBV3-2	.	TRBJ2-7	.	CASSQGTYEQYF	TGTGCCAGCAGCCAGGGGACTTACGAGCAGTACTTC
TRBV7-8	TRBD1	TRBJ1-2	.	CASSDRRQGNYGYTF	TGTGCCAGCAGCGACCGTCGACAGGGAAACTATGGCTACACCTTC
TRBV10-3	.	TRBJ1-2	.	CATSQGYGYTF	TGTGCCACGTCACAAGGATATGGCTACACCTTC
TRBV15	.	TRBJ1-1	.	CATSSTYGGNTEAFF	TGTGCCACCAGCAGTACATATGGGGGGAACACTGAAGCTTTCTTT
TRBV3-1/TRBV3-2	.	TRBJ2-1	.	CASSQEGPYNEQFF	TGTGCCAGCAGCCAAGAAGGTCCTTACAATGAGCAGTTCTTC
TRBV5-4	.	TRBJ1-3	.	CASSWGPVPSSGNTIYF	TGTGCCAGCAGCTGGGGACCTGTGCCCAGCTCTGGAAACACCATATATTTT
TRBV9	.	TRBJ2-7	.	CASSVEQGGSYEQYF	TGTGCCAGCAGCGTAGAGCAGGGGGGGTCCTACGAGCAGTACTTC
TRBV3-1/TRBV3-2	.	TRBJ1-2	.	CASRGHNYGYTF	TGTGCCAGCAGGGGACATAACTATGGCTACACCTTC
TRBV5-4	TRBD2	TRBJ2-1	.	CASSVTSGEINEQFF	TGTGCCAGCAGCGTTACTAGCGGGGAGATCAATGAGCAGTTCTTC
TRBV3-1/TRBV3-2	.	TRBJ2-6	.	CASSQSGSGANVLTF	TGTGCCAGCAGCCAATCAGGCTCTGGGGCCAACGTCCTGACTTTC
TRBV19	.	TRBJ1-1	.	CASSIGQANTEAFF	TGTGCCAGTAGTATAGGACAGGCGAACACTGAAGCTTTCTTT
TRBV5-1	.	TRBJ2-1	.	CASSLARGPPEDEQFF	TGCGCCAGCAGCTTGGCACGAGGCCCCCCGGAGGATGAGCAGTTCTTC
TRBV3-1/TRBV3-2	.	TRBJ1-1	.	CASSQGSTEAFF	TGTGCCAGCAGCCAAGGGTCCACTGAAGCTTTCTTT
TRBV19	TRBD1	TRBJ1-1	.	CASSGNRGSTEAFF	TGTGCCAGTAGTGGTAACAGGGGATCCACTGAAGCTTTCTTT
TRBV4-1	.	TRBJ2-2	.	CASSQVPGQSTGELFF	TGCGCCAGCAGCCAAGTGCCGGGACAATCCACCGGGGAGCTGTTTTTT
TRBV6-5	TRBD2	TRBJ2-7	once	CASQLAGLYEQYF	TGTGCCAGCCAACTAGCGGGACTCTACGAGCAGTACTTC
TRBV12-3/TRBV12-4	.	TRBJ1-1	once	CASSSFPRAFF	TGTGCCAGCAGTTCATTCCCGAGGGCTTTCTTT
TRBV7-8	.	TRBJ1-1	.	CASSLAGGPQNTEAFF	TGTGCCAGCAGCTTAGCGGGGGGCCCACAGAACACTGAAGCTTTCTTT
TRBV11-2	.	TRBJ1-2	.	CASSLEGSGYTF	TGTGCCAGCAGCTTAGAAGGGTCGGGCTACACCTTC
TRBV10-2	TRBD1	TRBJ1-1	.	CASRPGQSNTEAFF	TGCGCCAGCAGACCGGGACAGTCGAACACTGAAGCTTTCTTT
TRBV7-2	.	TRBJ2-1	.	CASSPGRGPYNEQFF	TGTGCCAGCAGCCCGGGTCGGGGCCCCTACAATGAGCAGTTCTTC
TRBV7-9	.	TRBJ2-1	.	CASSLTNSGLNEQFF	TGTGCCAGCAGCTTAACCAACAGCGGTCTAAATGAGCAGTTCTTC
TRBV6-5	.	TRBJ2-3	.	CASRYIAVEDTQYF	TGTGCCAGCAGATATATAGCCGTTGAAGATACGCAGTATTTT
TRBV7-2	.	TRBJ1-4	once	CASRMSPATNEKLFF	TGTGCCAGCAGAATGAGTCCCGCAACTAATGAAAAACTGTTTTTT
TRBV15	.	TRBJ1-5	.	CATSRGGGHQPQHF	TGTGCCACCAGCAGAGGGGGGGGGCATCAGCCCCAGCATTTT
TRBV19	.	TRBJ1-6	.	CASSMGGGSPLHF	TGTGCCAGTAGTATGGGGGGGGGTTCACCCCTCCACTTT
TRBV6-1	.	TRBJ1-2	.	CASSGEPGHLVTSYGYTF	TGTGCCAGCAGTGGGGAGCCGGGACATCTAGTTACATCCTATGGCTACACCTTC
TRBV29-1	TRBD1	TRBJ1-4	.	CSGGQGGEKLFF	TGCAGCGGGGGACAGGGCGGTGAAAAACTGTTTTTT
TRBV7-6	TRBD2	TRBJ2-1	.	CASSYSGGAVARGVEQFF	TGTGCCAGCAGCTATAGCGGGGGGGCTGTGGCCCGGGGTGTTGAGCAGTTCTTC
TRBV7-2	.	TRBJ2-3	.	CASSLESTDTQYF	TGTGCCAGCAGCTTAGAGTCCACAGATACGCAGTATTTT
TRBV3-1/TRBV3-2	.	TRBJ1-3	.	CASSQVTIGVNTIYF	TGTGCCAGCAGCCAAGTCACCATCGGGGTAAACACCATATATTTT
TRBV7-8	.	TRBJ2-1	.	CASSLGANEQFF	TGTGCCAGCAGCTTAGGGGCCAATGAGCAGTTCTTC
TRBV11-2	.	TRBJ1-1	.	CASSLRDVNTEAFF	TGTGCCAGCAGCTTAAGGGATGTGAACACTGAAGCTTTCTTT
TRBV29-1	TRBD1	TRBJ1-2	.	CSVPGTGGNYGYTF	TGCAGCGTGCCTGGGACAGGGGGTAACTATGGCTACACCTTC
TRBV7-2	.	TRBJ2-7	.	CASSSTGKGSYEQYF	TGTGCCAGCAGCTCCACAGGGAAAGGCTCCTACGAGCAGTACTTC
TRBV19	TRBD1	TRBJ2-4	.	CASSTGTGGGNIQYF	TGTGCCAGTAGTACCGGGACAGGGGGTGGAAACATTCAGTACTTC
TRBV10-3	TRBD1	TRBJ1-6	.	CAISEPPGQGNSPLHF	TGTGCCATCAGTGAGCCGCCGGGACAGGGGAATTCACCCCTCCACTTT
TRBV24-1	TRBD2	TRBJ2-5	.	CATSAFQGLAGITQETQYF	TGTGCCACCAGTGCATTTCAGGGACTAGCGGGGATCACTCAAGAGACCCAGTACTTC
TRBV7-9	TRBD2	TRBJ2-7	.	CASSTYSGADYEQYF	TGTGCCAGCAGCACCTATAGCGGGGCGGATTACGAGCAGTACTTC
TRBV7-6	TRBD1	TRBJ2-7	.	CASSRGTGTYEQYF	TGTGCCAGCAGCCGAGGGACAGGGACCTACGAGCAGTACTTC
TRBV6-2/TRBV6-3	.	TRBJ2-5	.	CASSYRDRVQETQYF	TGTGCCAGCAGTTACCGCGACCGCGTCCAAGAGACCCAGTACTTC
TRBV6-4	TRBD1	TRBJ1-4	.	CASSGPGGTDNEKLFF	TGTGCCAGCAGCGGGCCAGGCGGGACAGATAATGAAAAACTGTTTTTT
TRBV5-1	.	TRBJ1-3	.	CASSIGNGHSGNTIYF	TGCGCCAGCAGCATTGGGAACGGGCACTCTGGAAACACCATATATTTT
TRBV6-6	.	TRBJ2-1	.	CASSYGAGTRDEQFF	TGTGCCAGCAGTTACGGAGCAGGGACCAGGGATGAGCAGTTCTTC
TRBV19	TRBD1	TRBJ2-7	once	CASSIMTGGKTYEQYF	TGTGCCAGTAGTATCATGACAGGGGGCAAGACCTACGAGCAGTACTTC
TRBV2	TRBD1	TRBJ1-3	few	CASSGRDRGRGNTIYF	TGTGCCAGCAGTGGCCGGGACAGGGGTCGAGGAAACACCATATATTTT
TRBV15	.	TRBJ2-4	once	CATSRGPQPENIQYF	TGTGCCACCAGCAGAGGCCCACAACCCGAAAACATTCAGTACTTC
TRBV4-1	.	TRBJ2-1	.	CASSVRDTLDNEQFF	TGCGCCAGCAGCGTCCGGGACACCCTGGACAATGAGCAGTTCTTC
TRBV3-1/TRBV3-2	.	TRBJ2-2	.	CASSQESTTGELFF	TGTGCCAGCAGCCAAGAGTCGACCACCGGGGAGCTGTTTTTT
TRBV13	TRBD1	TRBJ1-4	.	CASSSREGQGGEKLFF	TGTGCCAGCAGCTCCCGGGAGGGACAGGGTGGTGAAAAACTGTTTTTT
TRBV5-1	.	TRBJ2-1	.	CASSLGRTAYNEQFF	TGCGCCAGCAGCTTGGGGCGGACAGCATACAATGAGCAGTTCTTC